This passage covers 10 T cell receptor beta chains from one sample sequenced in a study of T cells in Graves' hyperthyroidism and ophthalmopathy. Amplified TCR beta CDR3 regions came from RNA transcripts. The HTBI primer set drove a first-round RT-PCR of the TCR CDR3. TCRdb processed the multiplex PCR reads anew with MiXCR; each CDR3 protein has one entry. The sample has approximately 630,000 distinct CDR3 sequences; roughly 16% are singletons. The sequenced sample was blood. These receptors came from a woman younger than 45 with Graves' hyperthyroidism.

This clonotype was seen repeatedly, ten times or more. The V and J genes are TRBV7-2 and TRBJ2-3, with 8 bases identical to TRBD2. Germline values: CDR1 SGHTA, CDR2 FQGNSA. V shed 7 bases and J 12 bases; nucleotides not matched to a gene: 9. This CDR3 contains 12 residues. CDR3: CASTLPGLGQYF. The CDR3 DNA reads as TGTGCCAGCACCCTTCCGGGACTAGGACAGTATTTT.

This clonotype was observed many times. This sequence joins TRBV11-2 and TRBJ2-1, with 7 bases lining up with TRBD1. Trimming at V came to 0 bases and at J to 6 bases, leaving 11 bases not matched to a gene. The germline V gene has CDR1 SGHAT and CDR2 FQNNGV. This CDR3 spans 17 amino acids. Here the CDR3 reads CASSLDLTSGGINEQFF. The CDR3 DNA is TGTGCCAGCAGCTTAGATCTGACATCAGGGGGTATCAATGAGCAGTTCTTC.

This clonotype was recorded many times. V is TRBV30 and J is TRBJ2-3; D unclear. Trimming stripped 3 bases from V and 2 bases from J, with 9 bases between. CDR1 and CDR2 from the germline V gene are GTSNPN and SVGIG (reference sequence). The CDR3 has 13 residues. CDR3 amino acids: CAWSRINTDTQYF. The CDR3 DNA reads TGTGCCTGGAGCAGGATCAACACAGATACGCAGTATTTT.

This clonotype has at least ten counts. The chain employs TRBV7-2 and TRBJ2-5; D gene ambiguous. The V gene lost 1 base and the J gene lost 7 bases, with 16 bases spanning the gap. Germline V gene data show CDR1 as SGHTA and CDR2 as FQGNSA. This CDR3 comprises 15 residues. The CDR3 sequence: CASSLVAATGGTQYF. The DNA of the CDR3 is TGTGCCAGCAGCTTAGTGGCGGCCACGGGTGGGACCCAGTACTTC.

A note on this clonotype: A much more abundant neighbour one base away suggests this may be a read error. The rearrangement links TRBV29-1 to TRBJ1-2; possible D gene TRBD1, 5 bases. Deletions cut 6 bases from V and 2 bases from J, with 16 bases between. Germline V gene sequence: CDR1 SQVTM, CDR2 ANQGSEA. The CDR3 contains 14 residues. Here the CDR3 reads CSVRKGGANYGYTF. The CDR3 nucleotides are TGCAGCGTCCGCAAGGGAGGGGCCAACTATGGCTACACCTTC.

This clonotype was seen more than once but under ten times. V gene TRBV12-5 combines with J gene TRBJ2-1; tentative D call: TRBD2 (6 bases). V gave up 0 bases and J gave up 6 bases, with 15 bases separating them. Germline values: CDR1 LGHNT, CDR2 FRNRAP. CDR3 length: 16 amino acids. The CDR3, as DNA: TGTGCTAGTGGTTTGGTATTGACTAGGACCGGCAATGAGCAGTTCTTC. Translation: CASGLVLTRTGNEQFF.

This clonotype was detected only a few times. The chain is built from TRBV13 and TRBJ2-1; 11 positions agree with TRBD1. V was clipped by 5 bases and J by 3 bases; unmatched bases: 6. In germline, CDR1 is PRHDT, CDR2 FYEKMQ (reference sequence). The CDR3 is made up of 16 amino acids. For the CDR3, the DNA is TGTGCCAGCAGCCCGGACAGGGGGCCCCTCTACAATGAGCAGTTCTTC. It codes for CASSPDRGPLYNEQFF.

The chain combines TRBV7-2 with TRBJ2-1; TRBD2 agrees at 9 bases. Per germline, CDR1 SGHTA and CDR2 FQGNSA. The CDR3 extends over 19 amino acids. The V and J ends lost 4 bases and 0 bases, in that order; junction bases with no gene match: 13. CDR3 amino acids: CASSSWVGRSGSSYNEQFF. CDR3 in DNA: TGTGCCAGCAGCTCATGGGTCGGTCGTAGCGGGAGCTCCTACAATGAGCAGTTCTTC.

V usage is TRBV19 and J usage is TRBJ2-7; TRBD2 is a possible D gene (6 bases). Trimming left V 0 bases short and J 2 bases short, with 11 bases between. Per germline, CDR1 LNHDA and CDR2 SQIVND (reference sequence). This CDR3 has 15 amino acids. The CDR3 here is CASSIDLSGAYEQYF. CDR3 nucleotide sequence: TGTGCCAGTAGTATAGATCTCTCGGGAGCCTACGAGCAGTACTTC.

This clonotype was seen repeatedly, ten times or more. The V and J genes are TRBV20-1 and TRBJ1-1, with D unclear. Trimming shortened V by 3 bases and J by 1 base, and 9 bases separated the two germline ends. There are 13 residues in the CDR3. Per the germline V gene, CDR1 is DFQATT and CDR2 is SNEGSKA (reference sequence). The CDR3 DNA sequence: TGCAGTGCTAGGGAGGACCCGAACACTGAAGCTTTCTTT. It translates to CSAREDPNTEAFF.